The 21 T cell receptor beta chains below were found in one sample sequenced in a study of OX40 agonist ivuxolimab in advanced cancers. Sequencing used immunoSEQ multiplex PCR; TCRdb keeps in-frame clones, though not all of them. The sample has almost 70,000 clones; about nine tenths are singletons. Sequences were derived from CD4+ or CD8+ T cells sorted from blood, sampled in a trial of the OX40 agonist ivuxolimab. The receptors derive from an adult with an advanced solid tumor such as melanoma, head and neck, liver or kidney cancer.

This chain connects TRBV6-5 to TRBJ2-1; 8 bases agree with TRBD1. This CDR3 has 15 amino acids. Germline-derived CDR1 and CDR2 are MNHEY and SVGAGI. Trimming removed 6 bases from V and 7 bases from J; junction bases left unmatched: 11. The CDR3 protein is CASSPTHRGKNEQFF. For the CDR3, the DNA is TGTGCCAGCAGCCCTACTCACAGGGGGAAGAATGAGCAGTTCTTC.

The chain recombines TRBV27 with TRBJ1-4, with D possibly being TRBD1 (5 bases). The CDR3 is made up of 13 amino acids. CDR1 and CDR2 (germline): MNHEY, SMNVEV (reference sequence). Trimming took 7 bases from V and 4 from J, leaving 10 bases between them. The chain's CDR3 is CASTGRVNEKLFF. As DNA, the CDR3 is TGTGCCAGCACCGGCAGGGTTAATGAAAAACTGTTTTTT.

The rearrangement joins TRBV6-1 to TRBJ2-1; 7 nucleotides line up with TRBD2. The length of the CDR3 is 14 residues. V gave up 2 bases and J gave up 12 bases; unmatched junction bases: 10. The germline CDR1 and CDR2 sequences are MNHNS and SASEGT. DNA for the CDR3: TGTGCCAGCAGTGAATTTGCGGGAGACCGTACGCAGTTCTTC. Protein sequence: CASSEFAGDRTQFF.

This sequence joins TRBV5-1 and TRBJ2-1; tentatively, D is TRBD1 or TRBD2 (5 bases each). The CDR3 length is 15 residues. Germline CDR1 SGHRS, CDR2 YFSETQ. Deletions cut 1 base from V and 6 bases from J, with 14 bases between. The CDR3 DNA reads as TGCGCCAGCAGCTTGCCGAGGGGCTCTACCAATGAGCAGTTCTTC. This encodes CASSLPRGSTNEQFF.

The chain is built from TRBV7-3 and TRBJ2-2, with 7 bases lining up with TRBD1. CDR3 size: 16 residues. Losses at the gene ends were 2 bases for V and 1 base for J; bases not matched to a gene: 4. CDR1 is SGHTA and CDR2 is FQGTGA in the germline V gene. CDR3 protein: CASSLVTGVNTGELFF. DNA of the CDR3: TGTGCCAGCAGCTTAGTTACAGGGGTGAACACCGGGGAGCTGTTTTTT.

The chain is built from TRBV6-5 and TRBJ1-5; D gene uncertain. The CDR3 extends over 13 amino acids. From germline, CDR1 is MNHEY and CDR2 SVGAGI. Trimming left V 7 bases short and J 2 bases short, with 9 bases between. The chain's CDR3 is CASMREGNQPQHF. The CDR3 nucleotides are TGTGCCAGCATGAGGGAGGGCAATCAGCCCCAGCATTTT.

The rearrangement joins TRBV27 to TRBJ2-1; D might be TRBD2 (6 bases). The germline gives CDR1 MNHEY, CDR2 SMNVEV (reference sequence). V dropped 6 bases and J dropped 9 bases, with 18 bases sitting between them. The CDR3 consists of 14 residues. The CDR3 spells CASRGRPEGREQFF. Here the CDR3 DNA reads TGTGCCAGCAGGGGCAGGCCGGAGGGTCGTGAGCAGTTCTTC.

V and J are TRBV19 and TRBJ2-1; no firm D call. This CDR3 is 13 amino acids long. CDR1 is LNHDA, CDR2 SQIVND, per germline (reference sequence). V was shortened by 3 bases and J by 4 bases, with 7 bases between the two germline ends. The CDR3 DNA reads as TGTGCCAGTAGTATCCCACCGTACAATGAGCAGTTCTTC. It codes for CASSIPPYNEQFF.

The chain couples TRBV30 to TRBJ2-7; TRBD1 aligns across 7 bases. This CDR3 spans 9 amino acids. The germline V gene has CDR1 GTSNPN and CDR2 SVGIG (reference sequence). With 6 bases clipped from V and 13 bases from J, the junction kept 6 bases outside the gene matches. CDR3 sequence: CACGTDKYF. The CDR3 bases are TGTGCCTGCGGGACAGACAAATACTTC.

V gene TRBV19 combines with J gene TRBJ1-3; possible D gene TRBD1, 6 bases. Trimming took 5 bases from V and 3 from J, leaving 17 bases between them. The CDR3 length is 16 residues. CDR1 and CDR2 from the germline V gene are LNHDA and SQIVND (reference sequence). The CDR3 nucleotides read TGTGCCAGTAGTTCGATACAGGGAAGAGGTGGAAACACCATATATTTT. Its protein is CASSSIQGRGGNTIYF.

The V call is TRBV5-1, the J call TRBJ1-3; D call uncertain. Deletions cut 3 bases from V and 3 bases from J, with 4 bases between. The V gene's germline CDR1 is SGHRS and CDR2 YFSETQ. The CDR3 is 12 amino acids. CDR3 nucleotide sequence: TGCGCCAGCAGCTACGATGGAAACACCATATATTTT. Residues: CASSYDGNTIYF.

The chain links TRBV5-1 to TRBJ1-1; D gene ambiguous. Trimming left V 2 bases short and J 2 bases short, with 10 bases between. The CDR3 has 14 residues. The germline V gene encodes CDR1 SGHRS and CDR2 YFSETQ. This CDR3 is CASSFTNGNTEAFF. Written as DNA, the CDR3 is TGCGCCAGCAGCTTCACAAACGGTAACACTGAAGCTTTCTTT.

As concerns this clone: The same CDR3 can be traced to other DNA sequences in this sample. The V gene is TRBV6-5, the J gene TRBJ2-1; D is ambiguous. Trimming left V 4 bases short and J 4 bases short, with 2 bases between. The CDR3 is 11 amino acids. Looked up from germline, CDR1 is MNHEY and CDR2 is SVGAGI. This CDR3 reads CASSLYNEQFF. The CDR3 DNA is TGTGCCAGCAGTTTATACAATGAGCAGTTCTTC.

The chain couples TRBV6-5 to TRBJ1-3; TRBD1 agrees at 8 bases. V trimming: 4 bases; J trimming: 2 bases; junction bases outside the gene matches: 7. CDR3 length equals 16 residues. Germline CDR1 MNHEY, CDR2 SVGAGI. CDR3 nucleotide sequence: TGTGCCAGCAGTTCTATAAGGACAGGGACTGGAAACACCATATATTTT. It specifies CASSSIRTGTGNTIYF.

The J gene is TRBJ1-3, the V gene TRBV6-1; 7 positions agree with TRBD1. Germline V gene data show CDR1 as MNHNS and CDR2 as SASEGT. CDR3 length: 15 residues. The J segment lost 0 bases and the V segment lost 6 bases, leaving 5 bases of the junction unmatched. The CDR3 reads CASRLGQFSGNTIYF. DNA of the CDR3: TGTGCCAGCAGGTTGGGACAGTTCTCTGGAAACACCATATATTTT.

V and J are TRBV5-5 and TRBJ2-7; D uncertain. There are 13 residues in the CDR3. Trimming removed 0 bases from V and 2 bases from J, with 6 bases in between. Germline assignment: CDR1 SGHKS and CDR2 YYEKEE (reference sequence). CDR3 DNA: TGTGCCAGCAGCTTGGTGGGGACCTACGAGCAGTACTTC. Protein sequence: CASSLVGTYEQYF.

V usage is TRBV7-8 and J usage is TRBJ2-1; the D gene is possibly TRBD2 (5 bases). Germline assignment: CDR1 SGHVS and CDR2 FQNEAQ. The V end lost 5 bases, the J end lost 7 bases, and 21 bases lay between the germline ends. The CDR3 extends over 16 amino acids. This CDR3 is CASSPGRAPRVNEQFF. The CDR3 DNA sequence: TGTGCCAGCAGCCCAGGAAGGGCCCCGAGGGTGAATGAGCAGTTCTTC. The full variable domain, completed using reference TRBV7-8 and TRBJ2-1, is GAGVSQSPRYKVAKRGQDVALRCDPISGHVSLFWYQQALGQGPEFLTYFQNEAQLDKSGLPSDRFFAERPEGSVSTLKIQRTQQEDSAVYLCASSPGRAPRVNEQFFGPGTRLTVL.

The chain carries TRBV19 and TRBJ1-3; D call uncertain. Trimming took 6 bases from V and 7 from J, leaving 10 bases between them. CDR3 length: 12 amino acids. The germline gives CDR1 LNHDA, CDR2 SQIVND (reference sequence). The CDR3 reads CASRALSNTIYF. The CDR3 coding sequence is TGTGCCAGTAGAGCGTTAAGCAACACCATATATTTT.

The V gene is TRBV9, the J gene TRBJ1-1; maybe TRBD1 (5 bases). In germline, CDR1 is SGDLS, CDR2 YYNGEE. Trimming removed 5 bases from V and 1 base from J, with 9 bases in between. The CDR3 is 13 amino acids. The CDR3, as DNA: TGTGCCAGCAGTGTGGGGCCGAACACTGAAGCTTTCTTT. Its protein product is CASSVGPNTEAFF. Full variable domain (outside the CDR3, taken from reference TRBV9 and TRBJ1-1): DSGVTQTPKHLITATGQRVTLRCSPRSGDLSVYWYQQSLDQGLQFLIQYYNGEERAKGNILERFSAQQFPDLHSELNLSSLELGDSALYFCASSVGPNTEAFFGQGTRLTVV.

The chain has TRBV19 and TRBJ1-1; TRBD1 aligns across 8 bases. V shed 4 bases and J 8 bases; nucleotides not matched to a gene: 15. The germline gives CDR1 LNHDA, CDR2 SQIVND (reference sequence). This CDR3 region has 16 residues. CDR3 sequence reads: CASSTRQGTFSGEAFF. CDR3 bases: TGTGCCAGTAGTACGCGACAGGGGACTTTTTCTGGAGAAGCTTTCTTT.

The rearrangement links TRBV18 to TRBJ1-2, with TRBD1 matching 8 bases. With V trimmed by 3 bases and J by 2 bases, 8 bases remained unmatched. Per the germline V gene, CDR1 is KGHSH and CDR2 is LQKENI. The length of the CDR3 is 16 residues. The CDR3 reads CASSPQGQGYNYGYTF. Here the CDR3 DNA reads TGTGCCAGCTCACCCCAAGGACAGGGATACAACTATGGCTACACCTTC. The variable domain in full, completed from reference TRBV18 and TRBJ1-2, reads NAGVMQNPRHLVRRRGQEARLRCSPMKGHSHVYWYRQLPEEGLKFMVYLQKENIIDESGMPKERFSAEFPKEGPSILRIQQVVRGDSAAYFCASSPQGQGYNYGYTFGSGTRLTVV.